Listed here are 13 T cell receptor beta chains from one sample, sequenced in a study of T cell responses to AZD1222 COVID-19 vaccine. Repertoires were generated with immunoSEQ multiplex PCR, while TCRdb's copy carries only in-frame clones and drops some. The sample includes tens of thousands of clones, 60% to 85% of them seen just once. The input for sequencing was peripheral blood, taken 28 days after the second AZD1222 dose. These receptor sequences come from an adult who received the AZD1222 COVID-19 vaccine.

This chain uses TRBV2 with TRBJ2-5; no firm D call. Trimming removed 3 bases from V and 8 bases from J, with 19 bases in between. This CDR3 has 15 residues. Per germline, CDR1 SNHLY and CDR2 FYNNEI. CDR3 DNA: TGTGCCAGCAGTGAGGTGGGGTTAGCTTTAGCAACCCAGTACTTC. Translation: CASSEVGLALATQYF.

The chain uses TRBV14 and TRBJ2-7; 7 positions match TRBD2. V shed 3 bases and J 3 bases; nucleotides not matched to a gene: 2. The CDR3 runs 13 residues. Germline CDR1 and CDR2: SGHDN and FVKESK. CDR3 sequence: CASSQGLSYEQYF. The CDR3 DNA follows: TGTGCCAGCAGCCAGGGACTAAGCTACGAGCAGTACTTC.

In its sample, this clone was seen a few times. This rearrangement joins TRBV7-9 to TRBJ2-5; D may be TRBD2 (5 bases). This CDR3 comprises 13 residues. Germline V gene data show CDR1 as SEHNR and CDR2 as FQNEAQ (reference sequence). Trimming left V 3 bases short and J 10 bases short, with 15 bases between. In DNA, the CDR3 is TGTGCCAGCAGCTTGAGTAGCCTAGCCCTCCAGTACTTC. It specifies CASSLSSLALQYF.

This clone came up a few times. This rearrangement joins TRBV6-5 to TRBJ2-1; 13 bases fit TRBD2. Trimming at V came to 6 bases and at J to 8 bases, leaving 7 bases not matched to a gene. Germline V gene sequence: CDR1 MNHEY, CDR2 SVGAGI. This CDR3 region has 15 residues. The CDR3 sequence is CASRAGTSGVYEQFF. The CDR3, as DNA: TGTGCCAGCAGGGCCGGGACTAGCGGGGTTTATGAGCAGTTCTTC.

The count of this clone is one. V usage is TRBV5-1 and J usage is TRBJ1-6; D unclear. The length of the CDR3 is 14 residues. Germline CDR1 and CDR2: SGHRS and YFSETQ. V lost 0 bases, J lost 10 bases, and 11 bases lay in between. CDR3 coding DNA: TGCGCCAGCAGCTTGGCGCCGGGTAGCTCACCCCTCCACTTT. Translation: CASSLAPGSSPLHF.

The V call is TRBV3-1 (or the pseudogene TRBV3-2), the J call TRBJ2-5, with a possible D match to TRBD2 (5 bases). In germline, CDR1 is LGHDT, CDR2 YNNKEL (reference sequence). The CDR3 sequence is 15 residues long. Between the trimmed V and J ends, which lost 2 bases and 7 bases, there was a span of 17 bases. The CDR3 DNA sequence: TGTGCCAGCAGCCAAACATCTAGCCCGGTGGTGACCCAGTACTTC. It codes for CASSQTSSPVVTQYF.

The chain joins TRBV18 to TRBJ1-4; unclear D gene. The V end lost 3 bases, the J end lost 6 bases, and 8 bases lay between the germline ends. CDR3 length equals 13 residues. Germline V gives CDR1 KGHSH, CDR2 LQKENI. This CDR3 is CASSPGRDEKLFF. The CDR3, as DNA: TGTGCCAGCTCACCTGGCCGGGATGAAAAACTGTTTTTT.

This clone has only a few counts. In DNA form, the CDR3 reads TGTGCCAGCAGCCCCAGACAGGGAGGCGGCACTGAAGCTTTCTTT. Its translation is CASSPRQGGGTEAFF. The chain combines TRBV7-2 with TRBJ1-1, with 7 bases aligning to TRBD1. The CDR3 length is 15 residues. The germline gives CDR1 SGHTA, CDR2 FQGNSA. V dropped 5 bases and J dropped 4; count of bases not matched to a gene: 10.

This clone came up a few times. This chain joins TRBV6-5 and TRBJ2-5; tentatively, D is TRBD1 (5 bases). Germline CDR1 is MNHEY and CDR2 is SVGAGI. V gave up 6 bases and J gave up 5 bases, with 16 bases separating them. The CDR3 spans 14 residues. The DNA of the CDR3 is TGTGCCAGCAGAGCGAGACAGCCATGGGAGACCCAGTACTTC. It specifies CASRARQPWETQYF.

The rearrangement joins TRBV7-2 to TRBJ2-7, with a weak D call TRBD2 (5 bases). Germline V CDR1 and CDR2: SGHTA, FQGNSA. The CDR3 is 12 residues long. The germline V and J ends were trimmed by 3 bases and 3 bases, with 6 bases remaining between them. As DNA, the CDR3 is TGTGCCAGCAGCTTTGACTACTACGAGCAGTACTTC. Translating gives CASSFDYYEQYF.

CDR3 amino acids: CASSYGGRGETQYF. CDR3 DNA: TGTGCCAGCAGTTACGGGGGAAGGGGAGAGACCCAGTACTTC. The chain joins TRBV6-5 to TRBJ2-5; the D gene could be TRBD1 or TRBD2 (5 bases each). The CDR3 length is 14 residues. V gave up 2 bases and J gave up 4 bases, with 11 bases separating them. Germline values: CDR1 MNHEY, CDR2 SVGAGI.

V usage is TRBV3-1 (or the pseudogene TRBV3-2) and J usage is TRBJ1-5; 9 bases map to TRBD1. There are 13 residues in the CDR3. Per germline, CDR1 LGHDT and CDR2 YNNKEL (reference sequence). V trimming: 6 bases; J trimming: 10 bases; junction bases outside the gene matches: 7. The CDR3 nucleotides are TGTGCCAGCAGTCCCGGGACAGGGAGACCCCAGCATTTT. This translates into CASSPGTGRPQHF.

This chain connects TRBV12-3 or TRBV12-4 to TRBJ1-1, with 8 bases identical to TRBD1. Trimming took 6 bases from V and 5 from J; bases not matched to a gene: 5. The CDR3 is 13 amino acids. CDR3 bases: TGTGCCAGCAGAGGACAGGGTGGAACTGAAGCTTTCTTT. Amino acids: CASRGQGGTEAFF.